There are a few counts of the clone carrying this TCR beta chain. This entry belongs to a study of blood T cells in healthy people across ages. CDR1 and CDR2 (germline): SGHRS, YFSETQ. The V end lost 3 bases, the J end lost 1 base, and 10 bases lay between the germline ends. This CDR3 has 14 residues. The study recruited healthy Caucasian donors from Russia who were aged about 6 to 90. PCR was performed a second time for roughly 7 to 11 cycles using a sample-barcoded 5' primer and a J-beta primer mix. Unique molecular identifiers of 12 random nucleotides labeled each cDNA. In TCRdb, the 5' RACE reads were re-called with MiXCR into one record per CDR3 protein. Among around 1,000,000 distinct CDR3 sequences, roughly a quarter were seen once, and the ten largest hold 0.75%. These data were likewise used in another study, on T cells of mothers and their children. Per that study: Samples were obtained from three healthy Caucasian mothers and their six children. Mother-child pairs who were related displayed a slightly higher overlap than unrelated pairs, a difference that was non-significant.

The chain recombines TRBV5-1 with TRBJ1-1; TRBD1 might be the D (6 bases). This clonotype was obtained from a girl aged 2-15 years in good health. The sequenced material came from blood. The CDR3 DNA follows: TGCGCCAGCAGCTGGGGGGCCGAGAACACTGAAGCTTTCTTT. Translated: CASSWGAENTEAFF.